This TCR beta chain was captured in a study of shared clonotypes between healthy human individuals. In the study overall: Researchers drew samples from a couple of women and three men aged 18 to 49.

Germline V CDR1 and CDR2: MNHEY, SVGAGI. Trimming pared 2 bases from V and 5 bases from J, leaving 11 bases between. This CDR3 comprises 14 residues. Measured with immunoSEQ multiplex PCR; TCRdb has only the in-frame clones, and not every one. The sample comprises 2 million to 2.5 million clones, more than 90% of which are singletons, and 0.1% to 0.15% rests with the top ten. Study-wide results and caveats: The authors sampled blood alone, and tissue repertoires likely differ. Clonotypes shared by all four sorted-subset donors had higher generation probabilities than non-shared clonotypes.

In the case of this clone: The target antigen is unknown.

The sample taken for sequencing was naive CD4+ T cells sorted from blood. Subset of the sample: CD45RA+ positively selected. This TCR derives from a man between 18 and 29 years old in good health. The chain links TRBV6-5 to TRBJ2-3, with D perhaps TRBD1 (5 bases). The CDR3: CASSYLQGQDTQYF. DNA of the CDR3: TGTGCCAGCAGTTACCTGCAGGGTCAAGATACGCAGTATTTT.